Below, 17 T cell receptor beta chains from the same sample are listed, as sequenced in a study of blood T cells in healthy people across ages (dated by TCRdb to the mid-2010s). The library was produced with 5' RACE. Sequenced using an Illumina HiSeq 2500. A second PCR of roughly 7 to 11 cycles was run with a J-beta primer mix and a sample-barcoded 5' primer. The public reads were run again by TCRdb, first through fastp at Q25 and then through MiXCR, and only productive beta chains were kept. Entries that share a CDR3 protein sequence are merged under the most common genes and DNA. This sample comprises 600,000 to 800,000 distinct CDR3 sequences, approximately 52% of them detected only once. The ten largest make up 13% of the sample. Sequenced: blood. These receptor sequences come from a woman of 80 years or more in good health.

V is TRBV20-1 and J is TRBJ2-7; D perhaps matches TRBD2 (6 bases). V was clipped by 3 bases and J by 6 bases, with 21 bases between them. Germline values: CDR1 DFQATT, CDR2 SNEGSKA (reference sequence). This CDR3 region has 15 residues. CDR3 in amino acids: CSARPPRGNHGEQYF. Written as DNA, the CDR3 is TGCAGTGCTAGGCCCCCTCGCGGGAATCATGGCGAGCAGTACTTC.

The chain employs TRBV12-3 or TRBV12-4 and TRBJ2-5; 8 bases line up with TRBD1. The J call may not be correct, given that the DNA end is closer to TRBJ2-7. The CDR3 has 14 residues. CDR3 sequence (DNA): TGTGCCAGCAGTTATTACAGGGGGTCTTACGAGCAGTACTTC. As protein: CASSYYRGSYEQYF.

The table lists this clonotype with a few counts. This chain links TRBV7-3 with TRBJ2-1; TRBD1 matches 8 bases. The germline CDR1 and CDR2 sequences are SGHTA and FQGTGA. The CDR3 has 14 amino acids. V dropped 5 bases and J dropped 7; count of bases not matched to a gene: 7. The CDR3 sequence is CASSNQGALNEQFF. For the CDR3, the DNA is TGTGCCAGCAGCAACCAGGGGGCCCTAAATGAGCAGTTCTTC.

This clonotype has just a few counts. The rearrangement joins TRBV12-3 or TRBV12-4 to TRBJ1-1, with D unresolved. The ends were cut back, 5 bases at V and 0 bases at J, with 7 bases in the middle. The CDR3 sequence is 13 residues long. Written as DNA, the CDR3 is TGTGCCAGCAGTGCCTATATGAACACTGAAGCTTTCTTT. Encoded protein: CASSAYMNTEAFF.

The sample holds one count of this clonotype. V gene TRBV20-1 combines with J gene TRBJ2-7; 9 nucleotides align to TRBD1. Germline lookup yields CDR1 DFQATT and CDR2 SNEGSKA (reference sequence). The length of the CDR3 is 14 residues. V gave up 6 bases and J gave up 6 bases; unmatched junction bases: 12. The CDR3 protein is CSATLDRGGSEQYF. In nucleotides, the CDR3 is TGCAGTGCCACCCTGGACAGGGGTGGTAGCGAGCAGTACTTC.

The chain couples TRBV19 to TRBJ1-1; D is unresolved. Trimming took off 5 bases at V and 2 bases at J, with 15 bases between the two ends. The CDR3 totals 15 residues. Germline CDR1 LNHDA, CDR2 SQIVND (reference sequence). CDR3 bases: TGTGCCAGTAGTTTCGATGGTGGTACAAACACTGAAGCTTTCTTT. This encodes CASSFDGGTNTEAFF.

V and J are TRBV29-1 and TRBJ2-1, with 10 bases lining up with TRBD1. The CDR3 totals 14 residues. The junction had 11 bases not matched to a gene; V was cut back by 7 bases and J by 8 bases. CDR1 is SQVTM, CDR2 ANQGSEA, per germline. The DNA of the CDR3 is TGCAGCGGTGGGGACCGGGACAGGGGCTATGAGCAGTTCTTC. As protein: CSGGDRDRGYEQFF.

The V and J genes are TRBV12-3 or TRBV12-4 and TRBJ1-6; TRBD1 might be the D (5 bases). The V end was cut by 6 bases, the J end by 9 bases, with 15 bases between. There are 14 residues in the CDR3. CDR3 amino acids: CASRGPSRVSPLHF. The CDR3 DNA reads TGTGCCAGCAGGGGCCCGTCCAGGGTTTCACCCCTCCACTTT.

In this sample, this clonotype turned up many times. As DNA, the CDR3 is TGCAGTGCAGCAGATTCCTACGAGCAGTACTTC. This encodes CSAADSYEQYF. V is TRBV20-1 and J is TRBJ2-7; D is unresolved. Germline assignment: CDR1 DFQATT and CDR2 SNEGSKA (reference sequence). The CDR3 covers 11 residues. Trimming took 6 bases from V and 1 from J, leaving 7 bases between them.

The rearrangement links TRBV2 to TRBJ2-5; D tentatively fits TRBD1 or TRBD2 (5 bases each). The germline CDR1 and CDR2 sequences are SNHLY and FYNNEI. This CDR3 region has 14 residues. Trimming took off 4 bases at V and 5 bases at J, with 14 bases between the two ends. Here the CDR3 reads CASSAVQGVETQYF. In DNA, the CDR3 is TGTGCCAGCAGTGCAGTTCAGGGAGTGGAGACCCAGTACTTC. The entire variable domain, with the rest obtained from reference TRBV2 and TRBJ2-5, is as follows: EPEVTQTPSHQVTQMGQEVILRCVPISNHLYFYWYRQILGQKVEFLVSFYNNEISEKSEIFDDQFSVERPDGSNFTLKIRSTKLEDSAMYFCASSAVQGVETQYFGPGTRLLVL.

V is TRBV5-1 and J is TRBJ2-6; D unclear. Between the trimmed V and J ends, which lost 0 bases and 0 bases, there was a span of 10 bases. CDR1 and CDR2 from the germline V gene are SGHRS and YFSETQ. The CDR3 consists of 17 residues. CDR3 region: CASSLAGHASGANVLTF. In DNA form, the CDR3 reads TGCGCCAGCAGCTTGGCCGGTCATGCCTCTGGGGCCAACGTCCTGACTTTC.

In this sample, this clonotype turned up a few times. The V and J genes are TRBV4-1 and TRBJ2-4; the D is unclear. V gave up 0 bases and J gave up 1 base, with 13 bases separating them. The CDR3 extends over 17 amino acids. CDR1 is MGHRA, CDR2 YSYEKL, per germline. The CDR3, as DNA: TGCGCCAGCAGCCAAGATCTAACCAGCCTGGCCAAAAACATTCAGTACTTC. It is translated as CASSQDLTSLAKNIQYF.

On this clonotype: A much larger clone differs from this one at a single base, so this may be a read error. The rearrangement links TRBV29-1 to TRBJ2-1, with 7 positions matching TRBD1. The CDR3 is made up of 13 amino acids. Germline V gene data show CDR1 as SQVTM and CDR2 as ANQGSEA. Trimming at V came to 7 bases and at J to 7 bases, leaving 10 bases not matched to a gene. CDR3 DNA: TGCAGCGGCAGTACGACAGGGATGAATGAGCAGTTCTTC. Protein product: CSGSTTGMNEQFF.

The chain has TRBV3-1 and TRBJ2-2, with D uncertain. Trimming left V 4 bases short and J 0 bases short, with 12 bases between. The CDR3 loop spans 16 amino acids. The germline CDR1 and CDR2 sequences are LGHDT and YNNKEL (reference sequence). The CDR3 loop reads CASSPTHRSNTGELFF. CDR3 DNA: TGTGCCAGCAGCCCGACCCACAGATCGAACACCGGGGAGCTGTTTTTT.

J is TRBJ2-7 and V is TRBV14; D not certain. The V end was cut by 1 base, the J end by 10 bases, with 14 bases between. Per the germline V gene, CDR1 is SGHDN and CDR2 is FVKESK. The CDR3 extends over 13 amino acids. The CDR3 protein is CASSQVTVPGQYF. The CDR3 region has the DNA TGTGCCAGCAGCCAAGTTACGGTCCCCGGCCAGTACTTC.

CDR3 amino acids: CSASGGAGYEQYF. CDR3 bases: TGCAGTGCTAGCGGGGGGGCCGGCTACGAGCAGTACTTC. V usage is TRBV20-1 and J usage is TRBJ2-7, with 8 bases that match TRBD2. This CDR3 has 13 residues. Germline V gene data show CDR1 as DFQATT and CDR2 as SNEGSKA (reference sequence). The ends lost 3 bases at V and 3 bases at J; junction bases unmatched: 4.

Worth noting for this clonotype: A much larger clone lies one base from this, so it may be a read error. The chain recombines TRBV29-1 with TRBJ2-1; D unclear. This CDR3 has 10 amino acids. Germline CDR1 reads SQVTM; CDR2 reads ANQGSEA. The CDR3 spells CSGGDNERFF. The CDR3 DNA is TGCAGCGGAGGCGACAATGAGCGGTTCTTC.